Sequencing of this T cell receptor beta chain was carried out in a study of blood T cells in healthy people across ages (dated by TCRdb to the mid-2010s). Regarding the complete study: Template switching captured roughly one uniquely barcoded TCR beta cDNA molecule per two T cells in model experiments. To avoid experimental bias, donors of different ages were randomly spread across the sequencing lanes. Four age groups were formed from the donors: young (average 16 years), middle-aged (approximately 39), aged (about 68) and long-lived (less than 85). Using the same blood draw, the study looked at two additional independent replicas of 1 million unique cDNA reads for two donors, one aged 18 to 30 and the other aged 80 or older. The study measured age-related changes in TCR beta repertoire diversity using deep sequencing normalized with unique cDNA molecular identifiers.

Broader findings and caveats from the paper: Since profiling was done on bulk unsorted PBMCs, naive and antigen-experienced compartments could not be conclusively compared. Compared with the aged group, the long-lived group had more naive CD4+ T cells, fewer expanded clones and increased TCR diversity, a pattern suggesting age selection. The percentage of naive T cells measured by flow cytometry correlated strongly with observed TCR beta diversity. Observed TCR beta diversity per million T cells fell roughly linearly with age, and a significant reduction was already apparent by age roughly 40. Donor CMV infection status was unknown, potentially confounding age-related changes in expanded clonotypes. Estimates of total diversity based on one million sequenced T cells were regarded as lower bounds and as underestimates.

Library generation was performed with 5' RACE. TCRdb records Illumina HiSeq 2500 as the sequencer. A second PCR of about 6 to 12 cycles was run with a J-beta primer mix and a sample-barcoded 5' primer. Each TCR beta cDNA molecule received a unique molecular identifier from a template-switch 5' adaptor carrying 12 random nucleotides. At least 2.5 million CDR3-containing paired-end reads were obtained from each sample. The Mint cDNA synthesis kit, primed by a TRBC-specific oligonucleotide, was used to synthesize first-strand cDNA from all RNA. Following uracil-DNA glycosylase treatment, a first 18-cycle PCR with universal primers M1SS and BC2_uni_R was performed on all cDNA. Per the source publication's procedure: For normalization, 1 million high-quality reads, each with a distinct molecular identifier, were randomly selected from each sample. Instead of being binned into consensus sequences, reads that shared molecular identifiers were thrown out. MiTCR, with a Q25 quality threshold and the strictest error-elimination algorithm, was used for CDR3 identification, clonotype clustering and error correction. A nonparametric unseen species model using Euler transformation provided a lower-bound estimate of total TCR beta diversity. Through fastp at Q25 and MiXCR, TCRdb rebuilt clones from the public reads, retaining in-frame beta chains. Every CDR3 protein is listed once, alongside the most common genes and DNA of its rows. TCRdb assigned the V and J calls; the authors' analysis was not used. The sample has 700,000 or so distinct CDR3 sequences on record, roughly 20% of them singletons. The biggest ten clones account for around a fifth of the sample.

This clonotype was seen a handful of times. The clone's antigen remains unknown. Base qualities are not at hand, and no much larger clone is one base apart. The donors were roughly 38 Caucasian individuals from Russia, aged roughly 6 to 90 years, who were systemically healthy. Each donor gave about 9.8 milliliters of peripheral blood, drawn into EDTA-treated Vacutainer tubes. Ficoll-Paque density-gradient centrifugation was used to isolate PBMCs, with at least 7 million per sample. Trizol reagent was used to extract total RNA from the PBMCs, yielding at least 6 micrograms per sample. For every donor, an aliquot of PBMCs went through flow cytometry to measure the percentages of naive CD45RAhigh/CD27high T cells. The sequenced material came from blood. The source is a man between 70 and 80 years old in good health.

The DNA reads TGTGCCAGCAGCCAGAACTTACCGGGACAGGGATGGACTGAAGCTTTCTTT. Protein translation: CASSQNLPGQGWTEAFF. This receptor chain uses TRBV14 and TRBJ1-1, with TRBD1 identical over 9 junction bases. CDR1 is given as SGHDN and CDR2 as FVKESK, both from the germline V gene. Relative to germline, V is missing 3 bases and J is missing 5 bases, with 13 bases of the junction outside any gene match. The CDR3, from cysteine to phenylalanine, totals 17 residues. Here the CDR3 DNA is all that survives: 51 bases in frame from base 1.